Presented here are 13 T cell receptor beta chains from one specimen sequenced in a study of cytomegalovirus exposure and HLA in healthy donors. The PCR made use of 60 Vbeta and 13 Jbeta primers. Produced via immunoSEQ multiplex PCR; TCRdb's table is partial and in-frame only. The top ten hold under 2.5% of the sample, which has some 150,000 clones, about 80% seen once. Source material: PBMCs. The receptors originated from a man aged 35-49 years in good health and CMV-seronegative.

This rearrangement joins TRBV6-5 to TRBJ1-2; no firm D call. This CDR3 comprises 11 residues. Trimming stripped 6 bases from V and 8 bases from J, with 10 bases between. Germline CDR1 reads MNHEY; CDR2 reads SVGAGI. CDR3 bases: TGTGCCAGCAGCCGCGAGGGAGGCTACACCTTC. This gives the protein CASSREGGYTF.

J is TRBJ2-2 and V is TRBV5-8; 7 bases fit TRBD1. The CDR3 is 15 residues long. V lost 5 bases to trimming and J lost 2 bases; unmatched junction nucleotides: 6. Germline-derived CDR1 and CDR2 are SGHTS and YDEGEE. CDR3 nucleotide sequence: TGTGCCAGCAGAACAGGGGCCTCTAACACCGGGGAGCTGTTTTTT. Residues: CASRTGASNTGELFF.

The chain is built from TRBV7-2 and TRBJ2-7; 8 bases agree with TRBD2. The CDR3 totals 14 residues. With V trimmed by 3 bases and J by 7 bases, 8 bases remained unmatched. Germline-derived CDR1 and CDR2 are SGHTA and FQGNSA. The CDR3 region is CASSLLSREGEQYF. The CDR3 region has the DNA TGTGCCAGCAGCTTGTTATCCCGGGAGGGAGAGCAGTACTTC.

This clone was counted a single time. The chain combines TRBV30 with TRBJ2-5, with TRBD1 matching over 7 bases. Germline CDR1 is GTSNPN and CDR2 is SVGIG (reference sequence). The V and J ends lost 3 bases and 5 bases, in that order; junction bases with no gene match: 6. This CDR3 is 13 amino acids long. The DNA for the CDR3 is TGTGCCTGGAGGACAGGGACCGGCGAGACCCAGTACTTC. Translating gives CAWRTGTGETQYF.

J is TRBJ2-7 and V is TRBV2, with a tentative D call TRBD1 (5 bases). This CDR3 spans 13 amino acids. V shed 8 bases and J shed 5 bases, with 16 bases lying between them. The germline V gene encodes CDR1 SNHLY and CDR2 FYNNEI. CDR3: CASQKAGSHEQYF. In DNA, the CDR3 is TGTGCCAGCCAAAAAGCAGGGTCCCACGAGCAGTACTTC.

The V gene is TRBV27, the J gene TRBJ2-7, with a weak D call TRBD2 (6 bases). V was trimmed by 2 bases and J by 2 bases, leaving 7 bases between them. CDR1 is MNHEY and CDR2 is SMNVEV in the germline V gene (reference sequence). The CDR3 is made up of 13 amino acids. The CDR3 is CASSLRETYEQYF. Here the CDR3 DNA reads TGTGCCAGCAGTTTACGGGAGACCTACGAGCAGTACTTC.

This chain's CDR3 is CASSFSGAYEQYF. CDR3 DNA sequence: TGTGCCAGCAGTTTTTCAGGGGCCTACGAGCAGTACTTC. The J gene is TRBJ2-7, the V gene TRBV28; D may be TRBD1 (6 bases). CDR1 and CDR2 (germline): MDHEN, SYDVKM. The CDR3 extends over 13 amino acids. V lost 3 bases, J lost 2 bases, and 8 bases lay in between. The whole variable domain, remainder taken from reference TRBV28 and TRBJ2-7, is DVKVTQSSRYLVKRTGEKVFLECVQDMDHENMFWYRQDPGLGLRLIYFSYDVKMKEKGDIPEGYSVSREKKERFSLILESASTNQTSMYLCASSFSGAYEQYFGPGTRLTVT.

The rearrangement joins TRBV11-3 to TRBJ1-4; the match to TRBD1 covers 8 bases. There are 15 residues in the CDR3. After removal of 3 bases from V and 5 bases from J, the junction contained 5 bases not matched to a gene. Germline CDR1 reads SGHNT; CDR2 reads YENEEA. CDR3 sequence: CASSLDRAINEKLFF. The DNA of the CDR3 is TGTGCCAGCAGCTTGGACAGGGCCATCAATGAAAAACTGTTTTTT.

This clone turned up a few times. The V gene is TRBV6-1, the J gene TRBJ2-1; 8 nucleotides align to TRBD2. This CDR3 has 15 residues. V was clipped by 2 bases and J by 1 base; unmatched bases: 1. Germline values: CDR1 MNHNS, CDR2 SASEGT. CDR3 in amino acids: CASSEREGSYNEQFF. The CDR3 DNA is TGTGCCAGCAGTGAACGGGAGGGGTCCTACAATGAGCAGTTCTTC.

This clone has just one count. CDR3 sequence (DNA): TGTGCCAGCAGCGCCACTAATCTTGAGCAGTTCTTC. The encoded protein is CASSATNLEQFF. The V and J genes are TRBV28 and TRBJ2-1; no definite D call. Germline CDR1 reads MDHEN; CDR2 reads SYDVKM. Trimming took 6 bases from V and 9 from J, leaving 12 bases between them. This CDR3 spans 12 amino acids.

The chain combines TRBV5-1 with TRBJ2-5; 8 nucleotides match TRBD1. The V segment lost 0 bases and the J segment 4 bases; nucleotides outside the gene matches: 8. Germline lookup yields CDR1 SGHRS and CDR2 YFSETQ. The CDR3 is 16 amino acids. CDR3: CASSLAGGALSETQYF. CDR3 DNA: TGCGCCAGCAGCTTGGCAGGGGGCGCGCTGTCAGAGACCCAGTACTTC.

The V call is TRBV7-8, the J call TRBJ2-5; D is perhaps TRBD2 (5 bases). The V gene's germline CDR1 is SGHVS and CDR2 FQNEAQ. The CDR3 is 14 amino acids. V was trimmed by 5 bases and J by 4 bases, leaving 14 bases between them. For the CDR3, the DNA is TGTGCCAGCAGCCCCGGGGTCGATGGAGAGACCCAGTACTTC. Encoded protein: CASSPGVDGETQYF.

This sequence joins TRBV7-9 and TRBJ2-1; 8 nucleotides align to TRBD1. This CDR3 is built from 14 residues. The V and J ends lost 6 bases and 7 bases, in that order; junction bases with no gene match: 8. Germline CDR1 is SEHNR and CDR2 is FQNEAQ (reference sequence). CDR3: CASRHGQGGNEQFF. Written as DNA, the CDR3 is TGTGCCAGCAGACATGGACAGGGTGGTAATGAGCAGTTCTTC.